The following is a TCR beta chain sequence with its context. The antigen is not known. The data were obtained in a study of shared clonotypes between healthy human individuals. Deep-level assay runs were performed. The assay was immunoSEQ multiplex PCR, and TCRdb's table has in-frame clones only and misses some. The sample holds about 2.1 million clones, 85% to 95% seen once. Findings of the study overall: Sampling was confined to blood; repertoires within tissues likely differ.

The naive CD8 population came from CD45RO-negative cells selected for CCR7, without terminally differentiated effector memory CD45RA+ cells. The sample was naive CD8+ T cells from PBMCs. The TCR was taken from a man between 18 and 29 years old in good health. Some clones in this sample may be carry-over from other donors' samples.

CDR3 sequence: CASSGKQLAVDTGELFF. The CDR3 nucleotides are TGCGCCAGCAGTGGGAAACAATTGGCAGTGGACACCGGGGAGCTGTTTTTT. This sequence joins TRBV10-2 and TRBJ2-2; D is unresolved. Germline assignment: CDR1 WSHSY and CDR2 SAAADI. This CDR3 region has 17 residues. Trimming left V 4 bases short and J 3 bases short, with 18 bases between.